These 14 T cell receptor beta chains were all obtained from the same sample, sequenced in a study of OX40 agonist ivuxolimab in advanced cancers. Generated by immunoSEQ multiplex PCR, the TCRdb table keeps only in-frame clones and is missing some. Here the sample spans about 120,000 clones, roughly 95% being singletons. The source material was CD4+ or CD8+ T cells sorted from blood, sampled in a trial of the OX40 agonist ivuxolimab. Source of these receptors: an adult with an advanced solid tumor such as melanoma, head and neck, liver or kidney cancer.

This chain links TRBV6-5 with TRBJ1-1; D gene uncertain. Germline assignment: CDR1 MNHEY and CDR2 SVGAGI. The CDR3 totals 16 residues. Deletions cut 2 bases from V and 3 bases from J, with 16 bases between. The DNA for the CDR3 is TGTGCCAGCAGTTACCGTCAGAATTGGGGTGACACTGAAGCTTTCTTT. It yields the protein CASSYRQNWGDTEAFF.

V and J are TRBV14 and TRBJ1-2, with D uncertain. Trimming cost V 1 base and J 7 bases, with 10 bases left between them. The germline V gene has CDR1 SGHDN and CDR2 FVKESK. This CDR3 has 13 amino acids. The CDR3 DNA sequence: TGTGCCAGCAGCCAAGTGTATTCAGTTGGCTACACCTTC. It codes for CASSQVYSVGYTF.

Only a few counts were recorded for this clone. The CDR3 sequence is CASSPSGRETQYF. CDR3 in DNA: TGTGCCAGCTCACCATCAGGACGAGAGACCCAGTACTTC. The chain is built from TRBV18 and TRBJ2-5; D gene unclear. Between the trimmed V and J ends, which lost 2 bases and 4 bases, there was a span of 8 bases. Germline V lookup: CDR1 KGHSH, CDR2 LQKENI. There are 13 residues in the CDR3. Using reference TRBV18 and TRBJ2-5 for the parts outside the CDR3, the full variable domain is NAGVMQNPRHLVRRRGQEARLRCSPMKGHSHVYWYRQLPEEGLKFMVYLQKENIIDESGMPKERFSAEFPKEGPSILRIQQVVRGDSAAYFCASSPSGRETQYFGPGTRLLVL.

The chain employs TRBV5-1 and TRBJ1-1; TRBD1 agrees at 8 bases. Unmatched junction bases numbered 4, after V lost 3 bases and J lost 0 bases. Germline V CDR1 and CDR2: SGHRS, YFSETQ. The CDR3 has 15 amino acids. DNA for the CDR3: TGCGCCAGCAGCTCTCAGGGGGCTGTGAACACTGAAGCTTTCTTT. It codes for CASSSQGAVNTEAFF.

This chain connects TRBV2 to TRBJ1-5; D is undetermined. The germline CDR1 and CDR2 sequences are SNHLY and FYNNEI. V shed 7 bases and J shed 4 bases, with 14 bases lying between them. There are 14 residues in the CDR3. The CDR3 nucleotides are TGTGCCAGCAATGGCCTTAGGAGGAATCAGCCCCAGCATTTT. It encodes CASNGLRRNQPQHF.

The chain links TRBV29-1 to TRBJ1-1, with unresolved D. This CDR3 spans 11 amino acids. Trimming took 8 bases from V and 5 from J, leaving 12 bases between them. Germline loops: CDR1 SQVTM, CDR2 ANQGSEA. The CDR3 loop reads CSSQRETEAFF. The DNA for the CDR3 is TGCAGCTCCCAGCGGGAAACTGAAGCTTTCTTT.

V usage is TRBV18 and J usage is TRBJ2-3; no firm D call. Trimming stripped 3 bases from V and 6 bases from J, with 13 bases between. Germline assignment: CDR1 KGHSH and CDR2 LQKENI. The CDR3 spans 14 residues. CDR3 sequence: CASSPNLGPDTQYF. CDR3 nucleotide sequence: TGTGCCAGCTCACCGAACCTGGGCCCTGATACGCAGTATTTT.

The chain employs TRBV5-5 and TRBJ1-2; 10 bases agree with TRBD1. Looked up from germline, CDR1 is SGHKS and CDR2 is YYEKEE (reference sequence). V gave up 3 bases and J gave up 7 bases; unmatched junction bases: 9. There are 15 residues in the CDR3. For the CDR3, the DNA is TGTGCCAGCAGCTCTGGACAGGGGGTATGGTCTGGCTACACCTTC. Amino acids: CASSSGQGVWSGYTF.

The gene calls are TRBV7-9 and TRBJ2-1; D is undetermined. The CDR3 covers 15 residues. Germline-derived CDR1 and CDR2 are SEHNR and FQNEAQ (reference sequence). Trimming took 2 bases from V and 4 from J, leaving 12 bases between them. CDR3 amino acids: CASSLTLAPYNEQFF. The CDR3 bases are TGTGCCAGCAGCTTAACGTTAGCTCCATACAATGAGCAGTTCTTC.

The CDR3 DNA reads TGCGCCAGCACCGGGGATGGGGGTAACACTGAAGCTTTCTTT. Translating gives CASTGDGGNTEAFF. The rearrangement uses TRBV5-1 and TRBJ1-1; TRBD1 is a possible D gene (5 bases). CDR1 and CDR2 (germline): SGHRS, YFSETQ. The CDR3 loop spans 14 amino acids. V gave up 6 bases and J gave up 2 bases, with 14 bases separating them.

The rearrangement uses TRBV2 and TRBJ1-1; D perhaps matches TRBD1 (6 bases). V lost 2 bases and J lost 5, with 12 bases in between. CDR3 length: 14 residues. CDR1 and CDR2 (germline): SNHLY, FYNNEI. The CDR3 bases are TGTGCCAGCAGTGAAACAGGGCATAAGACTGAAGCTTTCTTT. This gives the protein CASSETGHKTEAFF. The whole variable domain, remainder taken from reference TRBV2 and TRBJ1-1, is EPEVTQTPSHQVTQMGQEVILRCVPISNHLYFYWYRQILGQKVEFLVSFYNNEISEKSEIFDDQFSVERPDGSNFTLKIRSTKLEDSAMYFCASSETGHKTEAFFGQGTRLTVV.

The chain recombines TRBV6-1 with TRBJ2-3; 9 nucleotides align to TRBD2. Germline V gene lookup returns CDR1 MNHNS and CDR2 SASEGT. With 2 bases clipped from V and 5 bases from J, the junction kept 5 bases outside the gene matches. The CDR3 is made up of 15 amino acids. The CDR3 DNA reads TGTGCCAGCAGTGAACGCGGGAGGGCCGGAGATACGCAGTATTTT. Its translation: CASSERGRAGDTQYF.

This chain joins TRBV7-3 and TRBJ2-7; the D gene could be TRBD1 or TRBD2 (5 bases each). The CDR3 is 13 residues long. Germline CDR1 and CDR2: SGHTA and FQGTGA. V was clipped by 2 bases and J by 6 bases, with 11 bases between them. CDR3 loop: CASSLSVGAEQYF. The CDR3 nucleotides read TGTGCCAGCAGCTTATCTGTCGGGGCCGAGCAGTACTTC. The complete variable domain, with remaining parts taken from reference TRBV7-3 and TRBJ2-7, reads GAGVSQTPSNKVTEKGKYVELRCDPISGHTALYWYRQSLGQGPEFLIYFQGTGAADDSGLPNDRFFAVRPEGSVSTLKIQRTERGDSAVYLCASSLSVGAEQYFGPGTRLTVT.

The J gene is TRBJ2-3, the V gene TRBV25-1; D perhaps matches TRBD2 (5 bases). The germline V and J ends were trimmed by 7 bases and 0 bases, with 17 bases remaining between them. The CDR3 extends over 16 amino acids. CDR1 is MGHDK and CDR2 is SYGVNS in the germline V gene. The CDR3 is CASNHPQTISTDTQYF. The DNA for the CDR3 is TGTGCCAGCAACCACCCTCAGACTATAAGCACAGATACGCAGTATTTT.